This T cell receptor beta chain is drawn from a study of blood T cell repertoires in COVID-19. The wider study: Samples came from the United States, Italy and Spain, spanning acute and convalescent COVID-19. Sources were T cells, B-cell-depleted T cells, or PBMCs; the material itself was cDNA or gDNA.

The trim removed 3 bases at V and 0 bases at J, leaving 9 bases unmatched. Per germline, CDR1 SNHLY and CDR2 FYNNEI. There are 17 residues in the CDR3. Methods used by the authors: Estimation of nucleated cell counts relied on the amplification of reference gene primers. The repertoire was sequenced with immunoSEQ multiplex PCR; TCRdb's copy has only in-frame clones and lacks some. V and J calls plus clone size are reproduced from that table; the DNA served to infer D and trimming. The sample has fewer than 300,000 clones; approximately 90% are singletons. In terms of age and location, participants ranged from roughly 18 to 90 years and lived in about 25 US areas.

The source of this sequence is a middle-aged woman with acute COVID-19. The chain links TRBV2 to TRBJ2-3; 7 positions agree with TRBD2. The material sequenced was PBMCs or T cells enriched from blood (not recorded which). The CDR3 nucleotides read TGTGCCAGCAGTGAGGCGGGAGCGCTTTCTAGCACAGATACGCAGTATTTT. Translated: CASSEAGALSSTDTQYF.